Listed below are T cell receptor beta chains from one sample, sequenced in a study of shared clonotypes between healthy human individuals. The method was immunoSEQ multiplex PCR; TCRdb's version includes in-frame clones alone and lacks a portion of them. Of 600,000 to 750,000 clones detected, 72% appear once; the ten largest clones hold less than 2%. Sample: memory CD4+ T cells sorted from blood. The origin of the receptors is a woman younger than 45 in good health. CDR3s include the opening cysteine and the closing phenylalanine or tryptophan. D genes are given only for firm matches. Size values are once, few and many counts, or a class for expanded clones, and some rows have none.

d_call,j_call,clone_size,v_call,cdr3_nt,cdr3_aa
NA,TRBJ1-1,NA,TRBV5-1,TGCGCCAGCAGCTTGGCGGGCAGGGGTTCTACTGAAGCTTTCTTT,CASSLAGRGSTEAFF
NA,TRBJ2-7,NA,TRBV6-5,TGTGCCAGCAGTCCCGAGGGCGGGGCCTACGAGCAGTACTTC,CASSPEGGAYEQYF
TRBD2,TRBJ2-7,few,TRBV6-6,TGTGCCAGCAGTTACTCATTGCCTAGCGGCTACGAGCAGTACTTC,CASSYSLPSGYEQYF
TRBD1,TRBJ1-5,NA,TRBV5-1,TGCGCCAGCAGCCCCGGGACAGGGTTGAATCAGCCCCAGCATTTT,CASSPGTGLNQPQHF
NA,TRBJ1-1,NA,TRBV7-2,TGTGCCAGCAGCTTAACAGACACTGAAGCTTTCTTT,CASSLTDTEAFF
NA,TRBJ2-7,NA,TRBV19,TGTGCCAGTAGTATAGCAAAGACCTCCTACGAGCAGTACTTC,CASSIAKTSYEQYF
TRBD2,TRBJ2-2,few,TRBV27,TGTGCCAGCAGTCGGAACCTAGCGGGAGGGGAGCTGTTTTTT,CASSRNLAGGELFF
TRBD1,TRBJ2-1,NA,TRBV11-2,TGTGCCAGCAGCTTCCTGACAGGGCAGCAGTTCTTC,CASSFLTGQQFF
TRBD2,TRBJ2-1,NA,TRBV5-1,TGCGCCAGCAGCTCCGGCCCCGGAGCGGGAGAAAAGCAGTTCTTC,CASSSGPGAGEKQFF
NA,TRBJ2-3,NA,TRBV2,TGTGCCGGAAAAGGAGCAAGCACAGATACGCAGTATTTT,CAGKGASTDTQYF
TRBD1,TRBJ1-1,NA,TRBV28,TGTGCCAGCCGGGGGGACAGGGGGCTGAACACTGAAGCTTTCTTT,CASRGDRGLNTEAFF
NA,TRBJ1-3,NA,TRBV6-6,TGTGCCAGCAGTTACGGGACTGCCGTCTCTGGAAACACCATATATTTT,CASSYGTAVSGNTIYF
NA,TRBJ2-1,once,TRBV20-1,TGCAGTGCTAGGAAAGACAATGAGCAGTTCTTC,CSARKDNEQFF
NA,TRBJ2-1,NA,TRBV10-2,TGCGCCAGCAGTGAGCCAGGCCACAATGAGCAGTTCTTC,CASSEPGHNEQFF
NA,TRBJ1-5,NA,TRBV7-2,TGTGCCAGCAGCCGGACGGGAGATAGCAATCAGCCCCAGCATTTT,CASSRTGDSNQPQHF
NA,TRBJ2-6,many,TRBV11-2,TGTGCCAGCAGCTTACACGGTACAGGGAGCTCTGGGGCCAACGTCCTGACTTTC,CASSLHGTGSSGANVLTF
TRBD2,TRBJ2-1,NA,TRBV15,TGTGCCACCAGCTCTCCATCGGGACTAGCGGGAGTGAGTGAGAATGAGCAGTTCTTC,CATSSPSGLAGVSENEQFF
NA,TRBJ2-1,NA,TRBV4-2,TGTGCCAGCAGCCGGCGACGGACCCCCGATGAGCAGTTCTTC,CASSRRRTPDEQFF
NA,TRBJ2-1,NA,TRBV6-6,TGTGCCAGCAGCCCCCTTTTCAATGAGCAGTTCTTC,CASSPLFNEQFF
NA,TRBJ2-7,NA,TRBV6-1,TGTGCCAGCAGTGACGGACAGACCTACGAGCAGTACTTC,CASSDGQTYEQYF
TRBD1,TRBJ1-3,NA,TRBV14,TGTGCCAGCAGCCTTGGGACAGTAGCCGACTCTGGAAACACCATATATTTT,CASSLGTVADSGNTIYF
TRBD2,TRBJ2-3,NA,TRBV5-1,TGCGCCAGTCGACTAGCGGGAGTTGTCACAGATACGCAGTATTTT,CASRLAGVVTDTQYF
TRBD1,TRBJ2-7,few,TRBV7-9,TGTGCCAGCAGCTCCGGGACAGGGGAGAGGTACGAGCAGTACTTC,CASSSGTGERYEQYF
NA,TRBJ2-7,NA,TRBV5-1,TGCGCCAGCAGCTTGCAGCCAGCCTCAGCGGGGCAGTACTTC,CASSLQPASAGQYF
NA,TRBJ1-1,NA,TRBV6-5,TGTGCCAGCAGTTACGGAAGGGCCGACGAAGCTTTCTTT,CASSYGRADEAFF
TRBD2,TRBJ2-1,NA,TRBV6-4,TGTGCCAGCAGTGAGAGCGGGAGAGGGGCCTACAATGAGCAGTTCTTC,CASSESGRGAYNEQFF
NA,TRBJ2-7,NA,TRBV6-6,TGTGCCAGCAGTTACGGCCTAGTCTACGAGCAGTACTTC,CASSYGLVYEQYF
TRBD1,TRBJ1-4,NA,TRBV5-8,TGTGCCAGCAGCTCGGGACAGGGGTCCACTAATGAAAAACTGTTTTTT,CASSSGQGSTNEKLFF
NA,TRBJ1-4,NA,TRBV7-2,TGTGCCAGCAGCCCACAGCTCCTAAATGAAAAACTGTTTTTT,CASSPQLLNEKLFF